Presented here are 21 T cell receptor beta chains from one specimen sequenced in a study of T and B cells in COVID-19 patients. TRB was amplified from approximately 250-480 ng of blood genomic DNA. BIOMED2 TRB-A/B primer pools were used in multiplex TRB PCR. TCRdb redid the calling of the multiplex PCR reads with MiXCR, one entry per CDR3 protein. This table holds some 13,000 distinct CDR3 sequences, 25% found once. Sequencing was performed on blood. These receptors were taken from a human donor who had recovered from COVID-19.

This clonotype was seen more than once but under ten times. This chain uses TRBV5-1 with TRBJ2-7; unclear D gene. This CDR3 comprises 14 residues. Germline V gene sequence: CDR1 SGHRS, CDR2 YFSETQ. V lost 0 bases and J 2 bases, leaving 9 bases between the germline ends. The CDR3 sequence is CASSLGSSPYEQYF. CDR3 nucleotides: TGCGCCAGCAGCTTGGGATCGTCGCCCTACGAGCAGTACTTC.

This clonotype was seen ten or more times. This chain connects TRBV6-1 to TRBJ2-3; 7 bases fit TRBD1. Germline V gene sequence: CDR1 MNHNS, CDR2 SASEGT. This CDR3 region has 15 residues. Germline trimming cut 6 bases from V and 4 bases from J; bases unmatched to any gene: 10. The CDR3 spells CASRRQGPPSDTQYF. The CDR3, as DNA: TGTGCCAGCAGAAGACAGGGTCCCCCCTCAGATACGCAGTATTTT.

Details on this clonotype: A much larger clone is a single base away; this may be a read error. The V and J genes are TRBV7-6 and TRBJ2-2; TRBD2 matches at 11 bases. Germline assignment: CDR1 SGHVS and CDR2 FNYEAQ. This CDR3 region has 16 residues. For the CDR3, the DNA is TGTGCCGGCAGCTCTGGGACTAGCGGATTCACCGGGGAGCTGTTTTTT. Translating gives CAGSSGTSGFTGELFF.

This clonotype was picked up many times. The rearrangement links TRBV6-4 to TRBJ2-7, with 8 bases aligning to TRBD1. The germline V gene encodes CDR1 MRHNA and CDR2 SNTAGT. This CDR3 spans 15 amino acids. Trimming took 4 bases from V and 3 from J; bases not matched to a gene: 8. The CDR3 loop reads CASSADGTGFYEQYF. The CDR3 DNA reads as TGTGCCAGCAGTGCCGACGGGACAGGCTTCTACGAGCAGTACTTC.

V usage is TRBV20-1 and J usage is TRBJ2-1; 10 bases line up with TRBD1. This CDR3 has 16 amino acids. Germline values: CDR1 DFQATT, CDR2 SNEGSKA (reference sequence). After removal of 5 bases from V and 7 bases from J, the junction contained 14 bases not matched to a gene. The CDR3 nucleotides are TGCAGTGCTCGCCCCCGGGGACAGGGGAGGAGGAATGAGCAGTTCTTC. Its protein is CSARPRGQGRRNEQFF.

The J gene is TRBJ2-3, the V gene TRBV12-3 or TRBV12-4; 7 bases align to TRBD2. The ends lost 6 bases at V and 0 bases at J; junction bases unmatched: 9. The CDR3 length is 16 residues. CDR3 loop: CASSPWMRESTDTQYF. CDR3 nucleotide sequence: TGTGCCAGCAGCCCCTGGATGCGGGAGAGCACAGATACGCAGTATTTT.

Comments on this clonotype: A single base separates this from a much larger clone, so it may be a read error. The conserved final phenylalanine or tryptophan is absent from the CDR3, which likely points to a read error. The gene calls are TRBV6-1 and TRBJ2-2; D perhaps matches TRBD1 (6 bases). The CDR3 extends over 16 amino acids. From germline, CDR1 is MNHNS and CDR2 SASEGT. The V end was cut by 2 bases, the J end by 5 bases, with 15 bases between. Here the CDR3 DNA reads TGTGCCAGCAGTGAAACAGGGTGGGTTAAGACCGGGGAGCTGTTTTTA. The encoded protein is CASSETGWVKTGELFL.

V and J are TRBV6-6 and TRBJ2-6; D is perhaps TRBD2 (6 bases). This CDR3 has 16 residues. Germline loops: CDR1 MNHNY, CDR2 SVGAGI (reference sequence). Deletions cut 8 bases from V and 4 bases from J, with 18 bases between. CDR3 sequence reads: CASCGDLNFGANVLTF. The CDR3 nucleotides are TGTGCCAGCTGCGGGGATCTGAATTTCGGGGCCAACGTCCTGACTTTC.

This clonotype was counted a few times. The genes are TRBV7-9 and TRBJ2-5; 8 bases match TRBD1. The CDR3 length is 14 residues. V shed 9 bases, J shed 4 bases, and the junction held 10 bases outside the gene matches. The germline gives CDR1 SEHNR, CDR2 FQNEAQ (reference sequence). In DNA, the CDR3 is TGTGCCAGAAACAAGACAGGGGTGGGAGAGACCCAGTACTTC. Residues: CARNKTGVGETQYF.

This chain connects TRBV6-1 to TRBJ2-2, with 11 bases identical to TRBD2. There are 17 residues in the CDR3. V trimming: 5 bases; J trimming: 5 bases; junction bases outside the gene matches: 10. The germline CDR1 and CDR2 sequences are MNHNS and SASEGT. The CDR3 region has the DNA TGTGCCAGCAGTTACGCGCGACTAGCGGGGAGGACCGGGGAGCTGTTTTTT. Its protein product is CASSYARLAGRTGELFF.

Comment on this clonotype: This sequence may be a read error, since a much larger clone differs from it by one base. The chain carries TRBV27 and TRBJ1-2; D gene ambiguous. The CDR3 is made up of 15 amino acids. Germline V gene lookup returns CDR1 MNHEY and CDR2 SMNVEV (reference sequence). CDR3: CASSLMGLRNFGYTF. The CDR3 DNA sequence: TGTGCCAGCAGTTTGATGGGATTGAGAAACTTTGGCTACACCTTC.

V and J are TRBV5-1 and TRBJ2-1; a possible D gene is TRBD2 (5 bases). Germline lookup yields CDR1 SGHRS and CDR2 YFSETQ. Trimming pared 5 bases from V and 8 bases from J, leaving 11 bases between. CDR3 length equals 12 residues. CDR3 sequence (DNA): TGCGCCAGCAGTTCCTGGGGAGATGAGCAGTTCTTC. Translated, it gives CASSSWGDEQFF.

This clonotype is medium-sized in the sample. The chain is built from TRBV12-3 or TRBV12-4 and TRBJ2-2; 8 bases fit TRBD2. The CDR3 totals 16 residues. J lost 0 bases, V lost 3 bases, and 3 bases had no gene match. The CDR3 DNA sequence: TGTGCCAGCAGTTTCACCGGGGGGGCGAACACCGGGGAGCTGTTTTTT. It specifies CASSFTGGANTGELFF.

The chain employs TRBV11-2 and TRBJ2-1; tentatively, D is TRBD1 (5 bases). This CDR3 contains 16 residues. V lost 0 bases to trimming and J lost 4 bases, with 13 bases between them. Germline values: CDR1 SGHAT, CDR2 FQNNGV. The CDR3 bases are TGTGCCAGCAGCTTAGATCGTCCCAGGGCGTACAATGAGCAGTTCTTC. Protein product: CASSLDRPRAYNEQFF.

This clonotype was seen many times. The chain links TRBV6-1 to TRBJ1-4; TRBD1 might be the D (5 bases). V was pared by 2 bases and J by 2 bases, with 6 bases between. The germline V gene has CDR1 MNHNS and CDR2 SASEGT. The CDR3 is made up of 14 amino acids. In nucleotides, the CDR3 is TGTGCCAGCAGTGAATACAGGACTAATGAAAAACTGTTTTTT. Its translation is CASSEYRTNEKLFF.

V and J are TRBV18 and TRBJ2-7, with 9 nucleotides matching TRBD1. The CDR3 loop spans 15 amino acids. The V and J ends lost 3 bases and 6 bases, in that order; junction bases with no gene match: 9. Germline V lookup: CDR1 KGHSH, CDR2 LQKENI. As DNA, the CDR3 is TGTGCCAGCTCACCCCCGGGACAGGGACATGGCGAGCAGTACTTC. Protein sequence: CASSPPGQGHGEQYF. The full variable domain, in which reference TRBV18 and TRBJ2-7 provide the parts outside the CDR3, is NAGVMQNPRHLVRRRGQEARLRCSPMKGHSHVYWYRQLPEEGLKFMVYLQKENIIDESGMPKERFSAEFPKEGPSILRIQQVVRGDSAAYFCASSPPGQGHGEQYFGPGTRLTVT.

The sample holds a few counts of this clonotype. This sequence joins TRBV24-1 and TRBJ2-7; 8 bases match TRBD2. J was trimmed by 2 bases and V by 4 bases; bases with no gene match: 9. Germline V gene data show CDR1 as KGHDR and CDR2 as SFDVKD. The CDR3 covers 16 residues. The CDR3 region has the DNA TGTGCCACCAGTGAAACTACTAGCGGCGCTACCTACGAGCAGTACTTC. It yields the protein CATSETTSGATYEQYF.

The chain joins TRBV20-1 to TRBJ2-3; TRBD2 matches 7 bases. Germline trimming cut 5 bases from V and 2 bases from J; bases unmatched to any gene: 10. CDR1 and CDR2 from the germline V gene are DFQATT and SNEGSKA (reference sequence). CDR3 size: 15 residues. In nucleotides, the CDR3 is TGCAGTGCTGAAGGGTGGACTAGTCCCACAGATACGCAGTATTTT. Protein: CSAEGWTSPTDTQYF.

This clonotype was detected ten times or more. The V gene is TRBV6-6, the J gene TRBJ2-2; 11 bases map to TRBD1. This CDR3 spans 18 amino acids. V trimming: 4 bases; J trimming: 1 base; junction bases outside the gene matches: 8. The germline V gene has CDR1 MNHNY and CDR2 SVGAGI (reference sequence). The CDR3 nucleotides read TGTGCCAGCAGTTCCCGGGGGACAGGGGGTCTGAACACCGGGGAGCTGTTTTTT. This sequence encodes CASSSRGTGGLNTGELFF.

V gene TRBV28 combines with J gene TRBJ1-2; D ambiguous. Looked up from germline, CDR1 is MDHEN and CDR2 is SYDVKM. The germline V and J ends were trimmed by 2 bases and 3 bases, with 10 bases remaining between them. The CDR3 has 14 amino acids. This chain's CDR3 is CASSLPQYHYGYTF. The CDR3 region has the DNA TGTGCCAGCAGTTTACCCCAGTACCACTATGGCTACACCTTC.

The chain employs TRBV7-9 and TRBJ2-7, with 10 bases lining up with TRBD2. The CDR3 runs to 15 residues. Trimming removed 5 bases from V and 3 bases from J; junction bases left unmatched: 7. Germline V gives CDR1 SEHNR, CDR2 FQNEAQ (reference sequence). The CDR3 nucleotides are TGTGCCAGCAGCCTGGGGGGACTAGCGAGCTACGAGCAGTACTTC. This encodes CASSLGGLASYEQYF.